Here is one T cell receptor (beta chain) with its context. The target antigen is unknown. Relapses following autologous stem cell transplantation were seen in all patients, with brentuximab vedotin exposure varying. The data belong to a study of PD-1 blockade in classical Hodgkin lymphoma. The study's findings and limits: Healthy donors were reported to have higher baseline TCR diversity than newly diagnosed patients.

V lost 1 base, J lost 2 bases, and 8 bases lay in between. The CDR3 totals 14 residues. Per the germline V gene, CDR1 is SGHNT and CDR2 is YYREEE (reference sequence). Repertoires were generated with immunoSEQ multiplex PCR, while TCRdb's copy carries only in-frame clones and drops some. The sample contains tens of thousands of clones, 89% of which appear only once. The source of this sequence is a human donor with classical Hodgkin lymphoma. The rearrangement links TRBV5-4 to TRBJ2-3; D uncertain. The specimen comprised peripheral blood mononuclear cells (PBMCs), sampled before the second cycle of nivolumab. The CDR3 bases are TGTGCCAGCAGCTTGCCTAGTCCCACAGATACGCAGTATTTT. Protein sequence: CASSLPSPTDTQYF. The whole variable domain, remainder taken from reference TRBV5-4 and TRBJ2-3, is ETGVTQSPTHLIKTRGQQVTLRCSSQSGHNTVSWYQQALGQGPQFIFQYYREEENGRGNFPPRFSGLQFPNYSSELNVNALELDDSALYLCASSLPSPTDTQYFGPGTRLTVL.